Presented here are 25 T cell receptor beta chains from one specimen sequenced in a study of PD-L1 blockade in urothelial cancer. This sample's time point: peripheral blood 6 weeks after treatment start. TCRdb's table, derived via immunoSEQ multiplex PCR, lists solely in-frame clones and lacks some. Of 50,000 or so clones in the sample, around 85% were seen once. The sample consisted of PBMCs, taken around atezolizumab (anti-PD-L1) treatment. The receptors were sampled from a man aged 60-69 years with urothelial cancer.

DNA of the CDR3: TGCGCCAGCAGCCTCCAATGGCGGGGAGTGAGCACAGATACGCAGTATTTT. Protein product: CASSLQWRGVSTDTQYF. This chain links TRBV4-1 with TRBJ2-3, with D possibly being TRBD2 (6 bases). The CDR3 contains 17 residues. Trimming took 4 bases from V and 0 from J, leaving 17 bases between them. Germline V gene sequence: CDR1 MGHRA, CDR2 YSYEKL.

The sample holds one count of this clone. CDR3 sequence reads: CASSYQGTSTGELFF. The CDR3 bases are TGTGCCAGCAGTTACCAGGGGACTAGCACCGGGGAGCTGTTTTTT. The chain recombines TRBV6-6 with TRBJ2-2; 8 bases map to TRBD2. Germline V gene sequence: CDR1 MNHNY, CDR2 SVGAGI (reference sequence). J lost 4 bases, V lost 2 bases, and 3 bases had no gene match. The CDR3 sequence is 15 residues long.

The CDR3 nucleotides read TGTGCCAGCAGCCCTTCTGGGACAGGGGGCGATGGCTACACCTTC. Protein: CASSPSGTGGDGYTF. The chain links TRBV7-2 to TRBJ1-2; 12 bases align to TRBD1. This CDR3 is 15 amino acids long. The ends lost 5 bases at V and 6 bases at J; junction bases unmatched: 7. Germline V gene data show CDR1 as SGHTA and CDR2 as FQGNSA.

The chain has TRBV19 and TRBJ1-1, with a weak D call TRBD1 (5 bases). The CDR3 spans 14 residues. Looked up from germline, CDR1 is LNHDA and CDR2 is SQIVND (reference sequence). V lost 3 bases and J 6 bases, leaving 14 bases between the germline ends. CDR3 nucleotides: TGTGCCAGTAGTATCGACGGACAAACGTCTGAAGCTTTCTTT. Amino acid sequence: CASSIDGQTSEAFF.

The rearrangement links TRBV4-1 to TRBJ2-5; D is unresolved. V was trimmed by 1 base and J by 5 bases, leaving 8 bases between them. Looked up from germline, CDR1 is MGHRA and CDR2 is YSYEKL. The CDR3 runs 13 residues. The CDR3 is CASSQAGSETQYF. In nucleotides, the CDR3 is TGCGCCAGCAGCCAAGCGGGTTCGGAGACCCAGTACTTC.

The DNA of the CDR3 is TGCGCCAGCAGCTCCACCGGGACAGTTTACAATGAGCAGTTCTTC. It yields the protein CASSSTGTVYNEQFF. This chain links TRBV5-1 with TRBJ2-1, with 7 bases that match TRBD1. Germline trimming cut 3 bases from V and 4 bases from J; bases unmatched to any gene: 7. The CDR3 length is 15 residues. Per germline, CDR1 SGHRS and CDR2 YFSETQ.

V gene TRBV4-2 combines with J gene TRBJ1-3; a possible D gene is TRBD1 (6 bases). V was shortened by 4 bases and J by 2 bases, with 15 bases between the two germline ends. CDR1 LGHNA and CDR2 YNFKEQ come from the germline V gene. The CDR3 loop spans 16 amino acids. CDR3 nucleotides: TGTGCCAGCAGCCTTAACAGGGAACTGACTGGAAACACCATATATTTT. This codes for CASSLNRELTGNTIYF.

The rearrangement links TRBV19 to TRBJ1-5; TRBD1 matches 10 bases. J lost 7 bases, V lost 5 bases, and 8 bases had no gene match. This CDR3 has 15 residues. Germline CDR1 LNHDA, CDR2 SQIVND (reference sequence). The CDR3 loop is CASSVLGQGSQPQHF. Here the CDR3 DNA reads TGTGCCAGTAGTGTCCTGGGACAGGGGAGCCAGCCCCAGCATTTT.

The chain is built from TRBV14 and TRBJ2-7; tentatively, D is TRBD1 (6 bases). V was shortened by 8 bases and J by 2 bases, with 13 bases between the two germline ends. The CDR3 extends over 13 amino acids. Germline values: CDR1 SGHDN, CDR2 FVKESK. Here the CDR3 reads CASPRTATYEQYF. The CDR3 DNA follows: TGTGCCAGCCCACGGACAGCCACCTACGAGCAGTACTTC.

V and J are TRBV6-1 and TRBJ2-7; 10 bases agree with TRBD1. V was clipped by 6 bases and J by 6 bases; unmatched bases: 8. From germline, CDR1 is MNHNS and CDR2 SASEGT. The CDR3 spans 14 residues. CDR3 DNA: TGTGCCAGCAGCCCGACAGGGGGCCTTTTCGAGCAGTACTTC. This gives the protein CASSPTGGLFEQYF.

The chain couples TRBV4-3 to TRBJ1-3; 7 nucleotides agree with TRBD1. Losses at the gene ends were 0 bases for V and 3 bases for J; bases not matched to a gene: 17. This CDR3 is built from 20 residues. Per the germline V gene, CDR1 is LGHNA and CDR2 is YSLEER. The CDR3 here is CASSQEIPDREYVFGNTIYF. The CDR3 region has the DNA TGCGCCAGCAGCCAAGAAATCCCAGACAGGGAATATGTCTTTGGAAACACCATATATTTT.

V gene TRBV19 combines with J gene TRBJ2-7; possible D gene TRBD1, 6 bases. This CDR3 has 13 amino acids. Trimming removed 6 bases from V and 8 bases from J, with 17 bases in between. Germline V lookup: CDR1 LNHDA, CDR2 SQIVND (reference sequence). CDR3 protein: CASRPDRFGKQYF. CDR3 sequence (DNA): TGTGCCAGTAGGCCCGACAGGTTCGGAAAGCAGTACTTC.

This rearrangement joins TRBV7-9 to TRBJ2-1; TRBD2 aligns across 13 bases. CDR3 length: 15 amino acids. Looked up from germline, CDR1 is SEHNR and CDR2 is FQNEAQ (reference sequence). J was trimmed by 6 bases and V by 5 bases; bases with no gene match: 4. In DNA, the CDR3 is TGTGCCAGCAGCGTACTAGCGGGGGGGCTCAATGAGCAGTTCTTC. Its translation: CASSVLAGGLNEQFF.

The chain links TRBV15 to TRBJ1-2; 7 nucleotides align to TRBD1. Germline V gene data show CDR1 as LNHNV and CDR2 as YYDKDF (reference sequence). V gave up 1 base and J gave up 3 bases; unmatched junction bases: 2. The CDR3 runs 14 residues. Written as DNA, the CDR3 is TGTGCCACCAGCAGAGGGGGGACAGACTATGGCTACACCTTC. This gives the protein CATSRGGTDYGYTF.

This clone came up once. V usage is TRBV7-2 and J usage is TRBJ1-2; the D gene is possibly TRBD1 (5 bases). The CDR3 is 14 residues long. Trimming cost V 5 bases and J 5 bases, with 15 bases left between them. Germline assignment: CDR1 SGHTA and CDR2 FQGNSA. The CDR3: CASSPYQGQYGYTF. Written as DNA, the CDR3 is TGTGCCAGCAGCCCCTATCAGGGCCAGTATGGCTACACCTTC.

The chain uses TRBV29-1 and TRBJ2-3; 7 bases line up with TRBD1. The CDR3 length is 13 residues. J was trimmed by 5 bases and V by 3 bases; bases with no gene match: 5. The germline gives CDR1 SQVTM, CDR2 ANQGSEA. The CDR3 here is CSVDKGAGDTQYF. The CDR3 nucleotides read TGCAGCGTTGACAAGGGGGCCGGAGATACGCAGTATTTT.

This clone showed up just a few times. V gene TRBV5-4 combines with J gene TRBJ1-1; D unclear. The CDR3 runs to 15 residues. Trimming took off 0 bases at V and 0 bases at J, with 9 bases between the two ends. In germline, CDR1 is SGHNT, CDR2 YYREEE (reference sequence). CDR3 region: CASSLGLSMNTEAFF. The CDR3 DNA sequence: TGTGCCAGCAGCTTGGGACTATCGATGAACACTGAAGCTTTCTTT.

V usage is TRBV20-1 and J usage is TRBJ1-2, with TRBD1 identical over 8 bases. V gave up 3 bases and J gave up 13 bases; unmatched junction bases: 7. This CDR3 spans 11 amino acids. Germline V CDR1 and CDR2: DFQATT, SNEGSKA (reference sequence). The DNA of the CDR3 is TGCAGTGCTAGCCCGGACAGGGAGAGCACCTTC. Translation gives CSASPDRESTF.

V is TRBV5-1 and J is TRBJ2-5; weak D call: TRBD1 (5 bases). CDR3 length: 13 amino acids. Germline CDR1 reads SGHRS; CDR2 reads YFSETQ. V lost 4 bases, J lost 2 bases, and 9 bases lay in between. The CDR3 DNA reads TGCGCCAGCAGCGTGACAGAACAAGAGACCCAGTACTTC. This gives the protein CASSVTEQETQYF.

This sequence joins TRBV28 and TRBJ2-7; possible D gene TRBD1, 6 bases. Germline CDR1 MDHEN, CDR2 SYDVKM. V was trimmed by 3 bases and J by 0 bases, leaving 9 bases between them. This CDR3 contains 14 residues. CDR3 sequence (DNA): TGTGCCAGCAGTTTTGGGGGCGACTCCTACGAGCAGTACTTC. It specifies CASSFGGDSYEQYF.

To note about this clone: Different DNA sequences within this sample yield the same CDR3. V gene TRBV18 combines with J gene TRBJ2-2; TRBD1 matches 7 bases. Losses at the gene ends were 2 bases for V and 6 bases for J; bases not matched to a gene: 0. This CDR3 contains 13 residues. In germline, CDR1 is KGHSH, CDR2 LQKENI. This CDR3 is CASSPTGAGELFF. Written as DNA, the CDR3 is TGTGCCAGCTCACCAACAGGGGCCGGGGAGCTGTTTTTT.

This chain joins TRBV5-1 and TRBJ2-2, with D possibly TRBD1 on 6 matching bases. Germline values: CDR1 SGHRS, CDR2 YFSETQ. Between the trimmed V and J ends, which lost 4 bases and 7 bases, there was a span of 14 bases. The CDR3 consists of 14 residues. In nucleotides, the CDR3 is TGCGCCAGCAGCAACTACAGGGATCACGGGGAGCTGTTTTTT. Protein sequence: CASSNYRDHGELFF.

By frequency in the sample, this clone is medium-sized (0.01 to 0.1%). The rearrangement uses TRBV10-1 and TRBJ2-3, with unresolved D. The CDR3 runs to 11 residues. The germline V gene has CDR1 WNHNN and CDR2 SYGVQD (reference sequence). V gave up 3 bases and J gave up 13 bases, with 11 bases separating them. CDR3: CASSDQVNKYF. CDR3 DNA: TGCGCCAGCAGTGACCAGGTCAACAAGTATTTT.

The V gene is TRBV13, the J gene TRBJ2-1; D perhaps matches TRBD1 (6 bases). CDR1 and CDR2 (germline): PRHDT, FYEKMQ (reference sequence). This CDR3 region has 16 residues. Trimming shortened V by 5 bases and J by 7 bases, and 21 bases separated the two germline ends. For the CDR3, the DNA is TGTGCCAGCAGCGCCCTACAGGGAACCCTTAATAATGAGCAGTTCTTC. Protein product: CASSALQGTLNNEQFF. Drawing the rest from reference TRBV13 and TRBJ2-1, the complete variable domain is AAGVIQSPRHLIKEKRETATLKCYPIPRHDTVYWYQQGPGQDPQFLISFYEKMQSDKGSIPDRFSAQQFSDYHSELNMSSLELGDSALYFCASSALQGTLNNEQFFGPGTRLTVL.

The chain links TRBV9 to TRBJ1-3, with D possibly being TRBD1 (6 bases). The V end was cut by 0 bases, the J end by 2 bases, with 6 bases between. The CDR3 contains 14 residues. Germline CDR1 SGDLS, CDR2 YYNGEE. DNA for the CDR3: TGTGCCAGCAGCGTAGGGACAGCTGGAAACACCATATATTTT. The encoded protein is CASSVGTAGNTIYF.